The sequence of this TCR beta chain was determined in a study of CD8 T cells in ankylosing spondylitis. Study-wide results and limits: Seemingly characteristic of ankylosing spondylitis blood was a TCR beta motif consisting of eight highly homologous variants. Certain motif variants had earlier appeared in reactive arthritis synovial fluid and blood.

The V end was cut by 5 bases, the J end by 0 bases, with 13 bases between. Germline V gene sequence: CDR1 SGHAT, CDR2 FQNNGV. The CDR3 totals 15 residues. A few counts support this clonotype. Its antigen remains unknown. TCR beta libraries were made by quantitative 5'-RACE with molecular barcodes. TCRdb ran MiXCR on the 5' RACE reads and lists one entry per CDR3 protein. The sample includes fewer than 500,000 distinct CDR3 sequences, about 22% seen only once; the top ten take about a sixth. This chain joins TRBV11-2 and TRBJ2-5, with D possibly matching TRBD2 (6 bases). The receptor comes from a male donor with ankylosing spondylitis. The sample comprised blood, either unsorted or a sorted T cell fraction (not recorded which). The CDR3: CASSPSSGHQETQYF. CDR3 DNA sequence: TGTGCCAGCAGCCCCAGTAGCGGACACCAAGAGACCCAGTACTTC.